This section outlines one T cell receptor (beta chain) sequence together with its context. The data derive from a study of blood T cell repertoires in COVID-19. The CDR3 has 14 residues. CDR1 and CDR2 from the germline V gene are SNHLY and FYNNEI. V dropped 6 bases and J dropped 6; count of bases not matched to a gene: 9. Only in-frame clones appear in the TCRdb table, and some are missing; sequencing was by immunoSEQ multiplex PCR. This table has 150,000 to 200,000 clones, less than 85% appearing once. Sequencing was done on a sample of peripheral blood. The TCR was taken from a woman between 35 and 50 years old with COVID-19, enrolled during active disease. The chain has TRBV2 and TRBJ1-1, with 8 bases fitting TRBD1. DNA of the CDR3: TGTGCCAGCAGCGAAAACAGGGGGTACTCTGAAGCTTTCTTT. Translated, it gives CASSENRGYSEAFF.